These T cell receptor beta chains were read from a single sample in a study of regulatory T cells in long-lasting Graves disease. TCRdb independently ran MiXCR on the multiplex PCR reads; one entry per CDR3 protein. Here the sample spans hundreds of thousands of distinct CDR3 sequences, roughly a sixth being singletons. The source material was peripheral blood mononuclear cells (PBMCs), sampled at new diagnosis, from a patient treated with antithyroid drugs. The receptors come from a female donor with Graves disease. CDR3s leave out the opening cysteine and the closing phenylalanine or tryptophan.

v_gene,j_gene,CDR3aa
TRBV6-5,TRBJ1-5,ASSYSSSNQPQH
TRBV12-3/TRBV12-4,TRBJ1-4,ASSLSSGEKLF
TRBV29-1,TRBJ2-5,SSTGTGGETQY
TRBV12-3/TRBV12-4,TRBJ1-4,ASTNDRGEKLF
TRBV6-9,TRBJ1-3,ASSYTGVHSGNTIY
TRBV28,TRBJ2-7,ASSLPGVQGGYEQY
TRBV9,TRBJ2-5,ASSALAGGLQETQY
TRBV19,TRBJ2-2,ASTPSWAGELF
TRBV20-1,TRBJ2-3,SADGSLNTQY
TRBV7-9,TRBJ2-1,ASSLDGSHNEQF
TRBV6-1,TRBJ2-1,ASGRGGYNEQF
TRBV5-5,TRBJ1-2,ASSPTTSRQGGNYGYT
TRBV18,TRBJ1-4,ASSPREGTNEKLF
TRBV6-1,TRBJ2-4,ASRTGQSGAKNIQY
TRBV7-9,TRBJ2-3,ASGPADTQY
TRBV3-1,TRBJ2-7,ASRRTDNHEQY
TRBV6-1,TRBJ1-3,ASTPTSLVRGNTIY
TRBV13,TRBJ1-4,ASSLGRGEILKKLF
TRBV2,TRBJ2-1,ASSVLLHEQF
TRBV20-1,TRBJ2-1,SAREPGVGYNEQF
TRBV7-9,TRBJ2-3,ASSLATGRIDTQY
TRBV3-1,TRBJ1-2,ASSQDLTDQGGLGYGYT
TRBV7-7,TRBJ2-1,ASSSGGGNEQF
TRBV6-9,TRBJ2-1,ASSSRDLSSYNEQF
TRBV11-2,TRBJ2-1,ASSLDLRGNEQF
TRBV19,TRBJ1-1,ASSTQGNTEAF
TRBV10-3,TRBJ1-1,AISESLNTEAF
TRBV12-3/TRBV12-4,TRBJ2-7,ASSPGLGAIGNEQY
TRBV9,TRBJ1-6,ASSAGTELNSPLH
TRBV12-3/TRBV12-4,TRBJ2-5,ASSPTSGRDGETQY
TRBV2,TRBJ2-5,ASTQERETQY